This TCR beta chain emerged from a study of blood T cell repertoires in COVID-19. Germline V lookup: CDR1 SGHVS, CDR2 FQNEAQ. The CDR3 runs 16 residues. V was pared by 5 bases and J by 0 bases, with 7 bases of the junction left unmatched. Per the original methods: Amplification of reference gene primers was used by the study to estimate nucleated cell counts. The protocol was immunoSEQ multiplex PCR, while the TCRdb copy is restricted to in-frame clones and leaves out a portion. The D gene and trimming were derived from the DNA, and the V and J assignments and clone size from that table. Among about 380,000 clones listed, around 84% were seen once. This clone was recorded once.

The clonotype originates from a young woman with acute or convalescent COVID-19. This chain uses TRBV7-8 with TRBJ1-2; 9 bases line up with TRBD1. The sequencing sample was made of peripheral blood. CDR3 nucleotides: TGTGCCAGCAGCAATTTTGACAGGGGGGCTAACTATGGCTACACCTTC. Translated: CASSNFDRGANYGYTF.